The sequence of this TCR beta chain was determined in a study of blood T cell repertoires in COVID-19. Study information: COVID-19 samples from acute and convalescent phases originated in the United States, Italy and Spain.

The repertoire was sequenced with immunoSEQ multiplex PCR; TCRdb's copy has only in-frame clones and lacks some. This sample yields approximately 270,000 clones, of which 87% are seen a single time; 3% belongs to the top ten. The sample taken for sequencing was peripheral blood. This clonotype was sampled from a man in his late teens or twenties with active or convalescent COVID-19.

This CDR3 is CASTPEGAGRAFF. CDR3 in DNA: TGTGCCAGTACCCCTGAGGGGGCAGGTAGAGCTTTCTTT. The rearrangement joins TRBV19 to TRBJ1-1; 7 nucleotides match TRBD1. This CDR3 comprises 13 residues. V shed 7 bases and J 10 bases; nucleotides not matched to a gene: 12. Germline CDR1 and CDR2: LNHDA and SQIVND (reference sequence).